This paragraph reports one T cell receptor beta chain. This clonotype was counted between two and nine times. Its antigen target is currently unknown. No base quality values were provided; no much bigger clone lies one nucleotide off. The germline V gene supplies CDR1 SGHRS and CDR2 YFSETQ. The CDR3 starts with the cysteine, ends with the phenylalanine, and has 14 residues. Solely the CDR3 DNA is kept, with 42 bases framed from the first base. V loses 2 bases of germline sequence and J loses 4 bases, and the interval between the two ends is 11 bases. These data are taken from a study of human T cells and chemical hapten exposure (dated by TCRdb to 2020 to 2022). A note on the overall study: For sensitization, 2% DPC in acetone was applied to a 2 cm by 2 cm area of upper inner arm skin. Throughout the study period of 20 to 25 weeks, patients also received therapeutic DPC doses to the scalp every week. Patch testing was done on the upper back using Finn chambers containing 0.01% DPC, and results were scored after 6 days according to International Contact Dermatitis Research Group standards. The mostly female patient cohort included alopecia areata with under or over 50% scalp involvement, alopecia totalis and alopecia universalis. The libraries were sequenced as a pool, and the TCR yield per sample differed mostly because of small variations in library volumes within the pool. In alopecia patients, the study followed how the peripheral blood TCR repertoire changed in vivo over primary and secondary sensitization to diphenylcyclopropenone (DPC), a hapten. Blood was sampled from patients pre-sensitization (week 0) and at 2, 6 and about 24 weeks after DPC sensitization. Under 30 alopecia patients gave blood for TCR sequencing at one to four time points (pre-sensitization, 2, 6 and 24 weeks). Findings and caveats that apply to the study as a whole: After repeated subsampling, changes were observed in the strength of the expansion versus patch-test correlation and in the threshold at which the correlation became significant. Compared with pre-sensitization or healthy control sets, expanded TCRs formed significantly more large CDR3 similarity clusters, which is consistent with antigen-driven responses. No change with DPC sensitization was found in the number of TCRs above 1 in 1000 frequency, and no evidence of global repertoire structure alterations was found. Alopecia, a presumed autoimmune disease, was present in all patients, so the immune response of the patients might differ from that of healthy individuals. Patch test score correlated positively with the number of PT1 expanded TCRs, reaching significance at thresholds 8, 16 and 32 but not at 4.

Library preparation employed RACE. TCRdb records NextSeq 500 as the sequencer. During library preparation, unique molecular identifiers were attached to individual cDNA molecules so that TCRs could be counted quantitatively and reproducibly. For every blood RNA sample, sequencing covered both the TCR alpha and TCR beta chains. In the source study's methods: A median of about 87,000 TCRs per sample was observed, with a range of about 23,224 to 700,000. V, J and CDR3 annotation of the TCR reads was performed with the Decombinator software suite. To make PS versus PT1 abundance plots, every sample was subsampled to the same number of TCRs (28,000). Expanded TCRs were defined as absent before sensitization and observed at least eight times at the 2-week time point. TCRdb reprocessing: public reads trimmed at Q25 with fastp, clones called with MiXCR, in-frame beta chains kept. Each CDR3 protein appears once, grouped with its most common genes and DNA. The V and J calls here are based on TCRdb, not the publication. The sample data list more than 250,000 distinct CDR3 sequences, and about 9.4% of these were observed just once. Around 2.5% of the sample is in the top ten clones.

In the paper's terms, the time point label means: pre-sensitization, week 0. The treatment or condition label, read with the paper, signifies: therapeutic diphenylcyclopropenone sensitization with weekly scalp DPC. Blood at each patch-test visit was drawn before the patch test was applied. Patients were eligible if aged 18 to 70, diagnosed with alopecia and judged suitable for DPC therapy, and pregnant patients were excluded. Total RNA was extracted from unfractionated whole blood that had been collected in Tempus Blood RNA tubes. The chain uses TRBV5-1 and TRBJ2-3; the D gene is tentatively TRBD1 or TRBD2, each matching 5 bases. Material: whole blood, obtained in connection with sensitization to the hapten diphenylcyclopropenone (DPC). This sequence was found in a woman between 40 and 55 years old with alopecia areata. Some clones in this sample may be carry-over from other donors' samples. The CDR3 loop reads CASSFIGTSDTQYF. Read as DNA, the sequence is TGCGCCAGCAGCTTCATCGGGACCTCAGATACGCAGTATTTT.